Sequencing of this T cell receptor (beta chain) was carried out in a study of blood T cell repertoires in COVID-19. About the research overall: The United States, Italy and Spain supplied acute and convalescent COVID-19 samples. Sources were T cells, B-cell-depleted T cells, or PBMCs; the material itself was cDNA or gDNA.

As regards this clone: Within the sample, other DNA sequences also encode this same CDR3.

Authors' data handling: How many nucleated cells were present was estimated from reference gene primer amplification. The data were produced by immunoSEQ multiplex PCR, yet TCRdb's version contains in-frame clones alone and is incomplete. Clone size and V and J calls were adopted from that table, with D and trimming inferred from the DNA. The sample has approximately 100,000 clones, approximately 88% seen once; the top ten hold 15% to 20%. The sample taken for sequencing was peripheral blood. This receptor was identified in a woman aged 60-70 years with acute or convalescent COVID-19.

CDR3 nucleotide sequence: TGTGCCAGCAGCTTCGACAGGCCCTCTTCGTACGAGCAGTACTTC. It specifies CASSFDRPSSYEQYF. The chain has TRBV11-2 and TRBJ2-7; the D gene is possibly TRBD1 (6 bases). Germline V lookup: CDR1 SGHAT, CDR2 FQNNGV. The V gene lost 3 bases and the J gene lost 4 bases, with 16 bases spanning the gap. The CDR3 consists of 15 residues.